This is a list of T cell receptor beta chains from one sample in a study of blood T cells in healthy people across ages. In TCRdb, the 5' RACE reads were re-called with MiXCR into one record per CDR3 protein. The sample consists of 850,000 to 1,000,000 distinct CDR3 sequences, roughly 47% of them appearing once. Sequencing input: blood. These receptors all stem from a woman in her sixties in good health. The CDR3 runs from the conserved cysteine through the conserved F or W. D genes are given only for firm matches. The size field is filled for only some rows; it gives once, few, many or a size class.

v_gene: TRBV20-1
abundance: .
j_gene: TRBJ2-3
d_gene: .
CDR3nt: TGCAGTGCTATTGCGGTGAACACAGATACGCAGTATTTT
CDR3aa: CSAIAVNTDTQYF

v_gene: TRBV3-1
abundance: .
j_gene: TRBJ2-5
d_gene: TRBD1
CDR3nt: TGTGCCAGCAGCCAAGAATTGTACGGGGCGAGGACAGGGAGTCAGACCCAGTACTTC
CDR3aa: CASSQELYGARTGSQTQYF

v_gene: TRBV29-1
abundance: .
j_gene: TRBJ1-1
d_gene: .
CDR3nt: TGCAGCGTTGAGGGCGGGGGCAACACTGAAGCTTTCTTT
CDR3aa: CSVEGGGNTEAFF

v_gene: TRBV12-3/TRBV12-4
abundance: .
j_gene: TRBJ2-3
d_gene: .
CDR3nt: TGTGCCAGCAGTCGAGGACTACTCAGCAGCACAGATACGCAGTATTTT
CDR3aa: CASSRGLLSSTDTQYF

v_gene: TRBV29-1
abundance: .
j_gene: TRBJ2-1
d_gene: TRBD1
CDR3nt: TGCAGCGTTGTGGGACAGGGTATAAGAGAGACCCAGTTCTTC
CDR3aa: CSVVGQGIRETQFF

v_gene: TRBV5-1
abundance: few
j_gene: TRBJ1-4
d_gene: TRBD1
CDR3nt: TGCGCCAGCAGCGCCGGGACAGGGCCCGAAAAACTGTTTTTT
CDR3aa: CASSAGTGPEKLFF

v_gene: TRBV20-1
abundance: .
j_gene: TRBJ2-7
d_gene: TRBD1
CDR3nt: TGCAGTGCTCCTCCCGGGACAGGGGGCGAGCAGTACTTC
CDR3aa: CSAPPGTGGEQYF

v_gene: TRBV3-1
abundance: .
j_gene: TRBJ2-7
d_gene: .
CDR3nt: TGTGCCAGCAGCCAACTCTTCCCAGCAGGCGAGCAGTACTTC
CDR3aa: CASSQLFPAGEQYF

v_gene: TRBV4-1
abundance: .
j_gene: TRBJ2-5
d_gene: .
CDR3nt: TGCGCCAGCAGCCAACAACAGGGTCCGGGAAAAGAGACCCAGTACTTC
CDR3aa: CASSQQQGPGKETQYF

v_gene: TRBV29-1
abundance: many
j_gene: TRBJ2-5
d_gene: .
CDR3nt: TGCAGCGCACGTCCTCCCTACAATGAGCAGTACTTC
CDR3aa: CSARPPYNEQYF

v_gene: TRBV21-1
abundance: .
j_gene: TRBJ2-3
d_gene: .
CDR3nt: TGTGCCAGCAGCAAAGTTGGGAATCCTGAGACCACAGATACGCAGTATTTT
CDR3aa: CASSKVGNPETTDTQYF

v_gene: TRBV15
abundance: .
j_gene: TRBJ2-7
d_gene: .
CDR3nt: TGTGCCACCAGCAAAGGTGTAGCGGCCCCGTCCTACGAGCAGTACTTC
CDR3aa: CATSKGVAAPSYEQYF

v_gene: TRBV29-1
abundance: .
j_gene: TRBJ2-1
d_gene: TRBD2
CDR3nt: TGCAGCGTTGGTCGGGAGGGCTACAATGAGCAGTTCTTC
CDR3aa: CSVGREGYNEQFF

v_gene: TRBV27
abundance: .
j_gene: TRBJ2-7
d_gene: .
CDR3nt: TGTGCCAGCATGAAATACGGGTACGAGCAGTACTTC
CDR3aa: CASMKYGYEQYF

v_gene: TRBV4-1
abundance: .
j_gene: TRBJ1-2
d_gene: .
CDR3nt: TGCGCCAGCAGCCAAGATGGGCAGGGCCTCAACTATGGCTACACCTTC
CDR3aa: CASSQDGQGLNYGYTF

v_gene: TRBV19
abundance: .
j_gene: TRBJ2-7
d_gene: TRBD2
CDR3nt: TGTGCCACGGGACAGTCGGGACTAGCGGGATCCTACGAGCAGTACTTC
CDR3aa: CATGQSGLAGSYEQYF

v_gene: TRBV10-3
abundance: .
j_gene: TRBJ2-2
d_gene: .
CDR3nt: TGTGCCATCAGTGAGGGACCGAAGACCGGGGAGCTGTTTTTT
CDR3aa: CAISEGPKTGELFF

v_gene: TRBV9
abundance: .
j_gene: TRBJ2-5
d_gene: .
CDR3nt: TGTGCCAGCAGCCCCCGGATGGAAGAGACCCAGTACTTC
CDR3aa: CASSPRMEETQYF

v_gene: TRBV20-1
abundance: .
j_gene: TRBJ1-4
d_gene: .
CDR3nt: TGCAGTGCTAGGGACTTGCGGGAGAGTGAAAAACTGTTTTTT
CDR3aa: CSARDLRESEKLFF

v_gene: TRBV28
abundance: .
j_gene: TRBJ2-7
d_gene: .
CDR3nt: TGTGCCAGTCAGGGAATGGACGAGCAGTACTTC
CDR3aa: CASQGMDEQYF

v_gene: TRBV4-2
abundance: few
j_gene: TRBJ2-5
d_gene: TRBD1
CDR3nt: TGTGCCAGCAGCTACCTCCAGGGGGAAGGAGAGACCCAGTACTTC
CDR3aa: CASSYLQGEGETQYF

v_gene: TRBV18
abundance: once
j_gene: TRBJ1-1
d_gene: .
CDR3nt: TGTGCCAGCTCAGTTTATATAGGGGCTGAAGCTTTCTTT
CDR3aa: CASSVYIGAEAFF

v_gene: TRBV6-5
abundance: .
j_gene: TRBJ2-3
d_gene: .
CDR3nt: TGTGCCAGCAGTCCCCCGGGCAGGAGCACAGATACGCAGTATTTT
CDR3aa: CASSPPGRSTDTQYF

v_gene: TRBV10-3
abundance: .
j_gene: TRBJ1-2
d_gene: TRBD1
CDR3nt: TGTGCCGCGTCCGGGACAGGGGCTCATGGCTACACCTTC
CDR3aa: CAASGTGAHGYTF

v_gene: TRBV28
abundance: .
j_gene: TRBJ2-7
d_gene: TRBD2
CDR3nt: TGTGCCAGCAGTTTAACCGGCCGGGGACTAGCAAATCAACGCGAGCAGTACTTC
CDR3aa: CASSLTGRGLANQREQYF

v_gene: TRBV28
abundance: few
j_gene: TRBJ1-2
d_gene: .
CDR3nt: TGTGCCAGCAGTTTATGGCTGGGGGCGGCTATCGGCTACACCTTC
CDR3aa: CASSLWLGAAIGYTF

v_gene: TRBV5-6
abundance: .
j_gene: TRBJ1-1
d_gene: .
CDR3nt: TGTGCCAGCAGCTCGATCGGGGGGACTGAAGCTTTCTTT
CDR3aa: CASSSIGGTEAFF

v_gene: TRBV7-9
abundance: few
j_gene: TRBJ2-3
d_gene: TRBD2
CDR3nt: TGTGCCAGCAGCCTAAAGACTAGCGGGAGCACAGATACGCAGTATTTT
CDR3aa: CASSLKTSGSTDTQYF

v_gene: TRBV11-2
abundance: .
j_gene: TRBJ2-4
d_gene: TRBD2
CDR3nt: TGTGCCAGCAGCCCCGGGACTAACAACAAAAACATTCAGTACTTC
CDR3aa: CASSPGTNNKNIQYF

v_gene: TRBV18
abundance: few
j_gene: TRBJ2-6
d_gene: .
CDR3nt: TGTGCCAGCTCACCAGATGCGTCGAGGGGATCTGGGGCCAACGTCCTGACTTTC
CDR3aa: CASSPDASRGSGANVLTF

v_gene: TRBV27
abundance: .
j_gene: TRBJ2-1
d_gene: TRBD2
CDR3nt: TGTGCCAGCAGACGGGAGGGATCTTTAGATGAGCAGTTCTTC
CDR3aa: CASRREGSLDEQFF

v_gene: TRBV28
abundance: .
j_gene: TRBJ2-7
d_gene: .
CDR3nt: TGTGCCAGCAGTCCGGCAGGGCGCTACGAGCAGTACTTC
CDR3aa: CASSPAGRYEQYF

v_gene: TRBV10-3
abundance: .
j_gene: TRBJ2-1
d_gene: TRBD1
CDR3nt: TGTGCCATCAGTGAGTCGATCCCAGGGGGCTATGAGCAGTTCTTC
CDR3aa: CAISESIPGGYEQFF

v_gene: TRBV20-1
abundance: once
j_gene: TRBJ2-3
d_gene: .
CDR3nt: TGCAGTGCTAGAGGGAGAGGCCAAAGCACAGATACGCAGTATTTT
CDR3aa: CSARGRGQSTDTQYF

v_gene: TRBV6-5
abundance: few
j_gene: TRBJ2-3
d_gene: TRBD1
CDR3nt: TGTGCCAGCAGTTCGGGACAGGTAACCACAGATACGCAGTATTTT
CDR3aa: CASSSGQVTTDTQYF

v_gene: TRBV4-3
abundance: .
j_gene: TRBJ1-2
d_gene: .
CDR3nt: TGCGCCAGCAGCCTTCGACGGCATAATGGCTACACCTTC
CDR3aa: CASSLRRHNGYTF